This paragraph reports one T cell receptor beta chain. The antigen remains unidentified. The data were taken from a study of shared clonotypes between healthy human individuals. How the authors handled the data: Filtering of immunoSEQ junctional sequences could not match full-length read filtering. The table came from immunoSEQ multiplex PCR; TCRdb's copy has only in-frame clones and leaves some out. V, J and clone size were drawn from that table, and D and trimming were deduced from the DNA. There are about 680,000 clones in the sample; around 72% occur only once, and approximately 2% lies in the top ten. The CDR3 sequence is 18 residues long. Trimming removed 5 bases from V and 4 bases from J; junction bases left unmatched: 18. The germline CDR1 and CDR2 sequences are SEHNR and FQNEAQ (reference sequence). Study conclusions and caveats: Roughly 5% of naive CD4 clonotypes were common to several donors. How much donors shared clonotypes was expected to be affected by sequencing depth.

The origin of this receptor is a woman in her twenties or thirties in good health. The chain carries TRBV7-9 and TRBJ2-3; 7 bases line up with TRBD2. Sequencing was carried out using memory CD4+ T cells sorted from blood. Subset specified: CD45RA-negative fraction. CDR3 sequence: CASSRSSGSQVWSDTQYF. The CDR3 DNA is TGTGCCAGCAGCCGATCTAGCGGATCCCAAGTGTGGTCAGATACGCAGTATTTT.